This TCR beta chain was recorded in a study of beta chain features in type 1 diabetes. A sort by CD45RO/CCR7/CD25/CD127/CD95/CD27 yielded CD4+ naive, central memory, regulatory and stem cell-like memory cells. Purity of each sorted population was above 95%. Comment on this clone: Its antigen is undetermined.

Germline V lookup: CDR1 MNHNY, CDR2 SVGAGI (reference sequence). The length of the CDR3 is 15 residues. After removal of 7 bases from V and 0 bases from J, the junction contained 4 bases not matched to a gene. Study-level results: Any HLA effect on TCRB rearrangement was left unresolved by small sub-analyses. The naive, central memory and Treg TCRB repertoires of patients appeared to be more similar to one another than those of healthy donors. Across all four CD4+ subsets, people with type 1 diabetes showed modestly shorter TCRB CDR3s.

Of the isolated RNA, all was reverse transcribed, and so the sequenced material was expressed TCRB transcripts. Method: immunoSEQ multiplex PCR; TCRdb's copy keeps in-frame clones and lacks some. In the table there are roughly 180,000 clones, approximately 7.9% of which are singletons. The sequencing sample was made of central memory CD4+ T cells from blood. This clonotype originated in a man aged 18 to 30 with type 1 diabetes. V usage is TRBV6-6 and J usage is TRBJ2-3; TRBD2 agrees at 10 bases. Here the CDR3 DNA reads TGTGCCAGCAACGAACTAGCGGGAAGCACAGATACGCAGTATTTT. Encoded protein: CASNELAGSTDTQYF.